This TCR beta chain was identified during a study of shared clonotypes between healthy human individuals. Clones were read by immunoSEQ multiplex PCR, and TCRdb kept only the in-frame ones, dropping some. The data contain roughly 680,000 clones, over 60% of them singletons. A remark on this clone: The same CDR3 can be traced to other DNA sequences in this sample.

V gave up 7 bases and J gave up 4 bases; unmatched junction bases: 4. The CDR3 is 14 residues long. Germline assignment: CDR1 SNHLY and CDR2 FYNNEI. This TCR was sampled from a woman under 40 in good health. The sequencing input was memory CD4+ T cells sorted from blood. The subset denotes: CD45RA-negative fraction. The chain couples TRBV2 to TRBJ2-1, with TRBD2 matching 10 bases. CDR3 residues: CASTGLAAYNEQFF. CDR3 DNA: TGTGCCAGCACAGGACTAGCGGCGTACAATGAGCAGTTCTTC. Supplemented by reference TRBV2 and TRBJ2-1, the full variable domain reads EPEVTQTPSHQVTQMGQEVILRCVPISNHLYFYWYRQILGQKVEFLVSFYNNEISEKSEIFDDQFSVERPDGSNFTLKIRSTKLEDSAMYFCASTGLAAYNEQFFGPGTRLTVL.